Below, 22 T cell receptor beta chains from the same sample are listed, as sequenced in a study of blood T cells in healthy people across ages. Next came a second PCR, run for roughly 6 to 11 cycles, which used a sample-barcoded 5' primer along with a J-beta primer mix. TCRdb re-called the 5' RACE reads with MiXCR, one entry per CDR3 protein. The sample consists of 1.5 million to 2 million distinct CDR3 sequences, about 35% of them appearing once. The sample was blood. These receptors were taken from a woman aged 25 to 39 in good health.

This clonotype turned up a few times. In nucleotides, the CDR3 is TGTGCCAGCAGCTTAATACAGGGGGATACGCAGTATTTT. It encodes CASSLIQGDTQYF. The chain uses TRBV7-2 and TRBJ2-3; 7 bases agree with TRBD1. Looked up from germline, CDR1 is SGHTA and CDR2 is FQGNSA. This CDR3 contains 13 residues. Germline trimming cut 2 bases from V and 6 bases from J; bases unmatched to any gene: 2.

This clonotype showed up just a few times. The chain recombines TRBV4-1 with TRBJ2-6; TRBD1 might be the D (6 bases). Germline V gene sequence: CDR1 MGHRA, CDR2 YSYEKL. With 5 bases removed from V and 0 bases from J, the gap between germline ends came to 14 bases. The CDR3 loop spans 17 amino acids. In nucleotides, the CDR3 is TGCGCCAGCAGCGTACGGACAGTTTTCTCTGGGGCCAACGTCCTGACTTTC. Protein sequence: CASSVRTVFSGANVLTF.

The V and J genes are TRBV7-2 and TRBJ2-5; TRBD2 matches at 7 bases. Per the germline V gene, CDR1 is SGHTA and CDR2 is FQGNSA. This CDR3 spans 13 amino acids. V trimming: 3 bases; J trimming: 5 bases; junction bases outside the gene matches: 3. CDR3 sequence (DNA): TGTGCCAGCAGCTTTGGGAGGGAGGAGACCCAGTACTTC. Amino acids: CASSFGREETQYF.

This chain links TRBV5-1 with TRBJ1-2; D gene uncertain. The ends were cut back, 4 bases at V and 6 bases at J, with 16 bases in the middle. The CDR3 is made up of 14 amino acids. Germline CDR1 is SGHRS and CDR2 is YFSETQ. The CDR3 reads CASSPPAERNGYTF. DNA of the CDR3: TGCGCCAGCAGCCCCCCGGCGGAGAGGAATGGCTACACCTTC. The whole variable domain, remainder taken from reference TRBV5-1 and TRBJ1-2, is KAGVTQTPRYLIKTRGQQVTLSCSPISGHRSVSWYQQTPGQGLQFLFEYFSETQRNKGNFPGRFSGRQFSNSRSEMNVSTLELGDSALYLCASSPPAERNGYTFGSGTRLTVV.

The gene calls are TRBV25-1 and TRBJ2-7, with 8 bases lining up with TRBD1. The CDR3 is 15 residues long. V lost 7 bases and J lost 0; bases outside the gene matches: 8. The germline V gene encodes CDR1 MGHDK and CDR2 SYGVNS. This chain's CDR3 is CASNGQGPLSYEQYF. The CDR3, as DNA: TGTGCCAGCAACGGACAGGGACCCCTCTCCTACGAGCAGTACTTC.

This clonotype was seen a handful of times. The chain carries TRBV21-1 and TRBJ1-2; the table's D call TRBD1 went unverified against the DNA. TRBV21-1 is labeled a pseudogene. The CDR3 spans 14 residues. This CDR3 is CASSAPTGPYGYTF. The CDR3 DNA reads TGTGCCAGCAGCGCGCCAACAGGACCCTATGGCTACACCTTC.

The chain is built from TRBV28 and TRBJ2-7; 8 nucleotides line up with TRBD1. Germline lookup yields CDR1 MDHEN and CDR2 SYDVKM. The CDR3 contains 16 residues. The J segment lost 1 base and the V segment lost 4 bases, leaving 9 bases of the junction unmatched. The CDR3: CASSSLGTGRSYEQYF. CDR3 nucleotides: TGTGCCAGCAGTTCGTTAGGGACAGGCCGGTCCTACGAGCAGTACTTC.

This clonotype was observed a few times. V usage is TRBV2 and J usage is TRBJ2-1, with D tentatively TRBD1 (7 bases). This CDR3 contains 14 residues. The germline gives CDR1 SNHLY, CDR2 FYNNEI. V dropped 4 bases and J dropped 4 bases, with 11 bases sitting between them. This chain's CDR3 is CASSAAGGYNEQFF. The CDR3 region has the DNA TGTGCCAGCAGTGCCGCAGGGGGGTACAATGAGCAGTTCTTC.

Concerning this clonotype itself: At one end, the junction sequence differs from germline, possibly due to a read error. This rearrangement joins TRBV27 to TRBJ2-1; TRBD1 matches 10 bases. Germline-derived CDR1 and CDR2 are MNHEY and SMNVEV (reference sequence). The CDR3 sequence is 20 residues long. The CDR3 sequence is CTSSTHRDRGKITSYNEQFF. DNA for the CDR3: TGTACCAGCAGTACTCACCGGGACAGGGGAAAAATTACCAGCTACAATGAGCAGTTCTTC.

This clonotype appeared a few times. CDR3 protein: CASTRTGGFEAFF. The CDR3 DNA reads TGCGCCAGCACCCGGACAGGGGGATTTGAAGCTTTCTTT. The rearrangement joins TRBV5-1 to TRBJ1-1, with 10 positions matching TRBD1. Germline V gene sequence: CDR1 SGHRS, CDR2 YFSETQ. V shed 6 bases, J shed 7 bases, and the junction held 6 bases outside the gene matches. The CDR3 covers 13 residues.

This chain uses TRBV9 with TRBJ2-6, with 7 positions matching TRBD2. From germline, CDR1 is SGDLS and CDR2 YYNGEE. This CDR3 region has 17 residues. Losses at the gene ends were 3 bases for V and 4 bases for J; bases not matched to a gene: 10. In DNA form, the CDR3 reads TGTGCCAGCAGCGACCGGACTAGGCAAAGGGGGGCCAACGTCCTGACTTTC. It translates to CASSDRTRQRGANVLTF.

The sample holds many counts of this clonotype. This rearrangement joins TRBV7-2 to TRBJ2-2, with 9 nucleotides matching TRBD2. J lost 8 bases, V lost 4 bases, and 8 bases had no gene match. The germline gives CDR1 SGHTA, CDR2 FQGNSA. This CDR3 has 15 amino acids. This CDR3 is CASSSSGTRGGELFF. CDR3 DNA sequence: TGTGCCAGCAGCTCTAGCGGGACCCGCGGGGGGGAGCTGTTTTTT. The variable domain in full, completed from reference TRBV7-2 and TRBJ2-2, reads GAGVSQSPSNKVTEKGKDVELRCDPISGHTALYWYRQSLGQGLEFLIYFQGNSAPDKSGLPSDRFSAERTGGSVSTLTIQRTQQEDSAVYLCASSSSGTRGGELFFGEGSRLTVL.

This clonotype was detected ten times or more. This chain connects TRBV11-2 to TRBJ2-7, with 11 bases that match TRBD1. The CDR3 consists of 17 residues. The J segment lost 4 bases and the V segment lost 3 bases, leaving 11 bases of the junction unmatched. Germline CDR1 is SGHAT and CDR2 is FQNNGV. CDR3 coding DNA: TGTGCCAGCAGCTTTCGGAGGGGGACAGGGGGACTTTACGAGCAGTACTTC. It encodes CASSFRRGTGGLYEQYF.

This clonotype has ten or more counts. The chain recombines TRBV20-1 with TRBJ1-5; the D is unclear. Trimming stripped 5 bases from V and 0 bases from J, with 11 bases between. The CDR3 contains 14 residues. Germline V gene data show CDR1 as DFQATT and CDR2 as SNEGSKA (reference sequence). CDR3 bases: TGCAGTGCTGGAACGGGGTATAGCAATCAGCCCCAGCATTTT. It is translated as CSAGTGYSNQPQHF.

This clonotype has a handful of counts. The J gene is TRBJ1-1, the V gene TRBV29-1, with D maybe TRBD1 (5 bases). This CDR3 region has 13 residues. CDR1 is SQVTM, CDR2 ANQGSEA, per germline. Trimming pared 4 bases from V and 2 bases from J, leaving 11 bases between. The CDR3 here is CSVGAQGNTEAFF. DNA of the CDR3: TGCAGCGTTGGGGCTCAGGGAAACACTGAAGCTTTCTTT.

As regards this clonotype: One junction end disagrees with the germline gene, perhaps due to a read error. The chain uses TRBV20-1 and TRBJ2-1; tentative D call: TRBD2 (6 bases). The CDR3 has 14 amino acids. Germline CDR1 DFQATT, CDR2 SNEGSKA (reference sequence). This CDR3 reads CSAPLRDSHNEQFF. CDR3 in DNA: TGCAGTGCTCCCCTTCGGGACTCCCACAATGAGCAGTTCTTC.

This clonotype appeared a few times. The rearrangement links TRBV11-1 to TRBJ1-1, with a tentative D call TRBD1 (5 bases). CDR3 length: 13 residues. Germline CDR1 reads SGHAT; CDR2 reads FQDESV (reference sequence). V was trimmed by 1 base and J by 7 bases, leaving 10 bases between them. CDR3 DNA: TGTGCCAGCAGCTTAGGGGGCTTCGGTGAAGCTTTCTTT. It is translated as CASSLGGFGEAFF.

This chain uses TRBV2 with TRBJ1-1, with D perhaps TRBD1 (6 bases). CDR1 is SNHLY and CDR2 is FYNNEI in the germline V gene. The CDR3 is 12 residues long. The CDR3 protein is CALGLGATEAFF. CDR3 DNA: TGTGCTTTGGGATTGGGGGCTACTGAAGCTTTCTTT.

This clonotype was counted at least ten times. The chain employs TRBV12-3 or TRBV12-4 and TRBJ2-7; maybe TRBD1 (5 bases). This CDR3 region has 13 residues. Trimming took 5 bases from V and 1 from J, leaving 9 bases between them. The CDR3 loop reads CASSQGRSYEQYF. CDR3 sequence (DNA): TGTGCCAGCAGTCAGGGTAGGTCCTACGAGCAGTACTTC.

The V and J genes are TRBV16 and TRBJ2-1, with 7 bases aligning to TRBD2. Germline loops: CDR1 KGHSY, CDR2 FQNENV. The CDR3 is 15 residues long. The junction had 5 bases not matched to a gene; V was cut back by 3 bases and J by 3 bases. The CDR3 DNA follows: TGTGCCAGCAGCCACACCATAGCGGGCTACAATGAGCAGTTCTTC. This translates into CASSHTIAGYNEQFF. Complete variable domain (other parts from reference TRBV16 and TRBJ2-1): GEEVAQTPKHLVRGEGQKAKLYCAPIKGHSYVFWYQQVLKNEFKFLISFQNENVFDETGMPKERFSAKCLPNSPCSLEIQATKLEDSAVYFCASSHTIAGYNEQFFGPGTRLTVL.

The gene calls are TRBV27 and TRBJ2-6; no clear D gene. The CDR3 spans 16 residues. Germline V lookup: CDR1 MNHEY, CDR2 SMNVEV (reference sequence). The V gene lost 5 bases and the J gene lost 2 bases, with 13 bases spanning the gap. CDR3 nucleotide sequence: TGTGCCAGCAGTCTCGACGGCTCGACTGGGGCCAACGTCCTGACTTTC. Amino acid sequence: CASSLDGSTGANVLTF.

Here the CDR3 reads CSARGGGSNQPQHF. The CDR3 DNA sequence: TGCAGTGCTAGGGGAGGGGGGAGCAATCAGCCCCAGCATTTT. The rearrangement links TRBV20-1 to TRBJ1-5, with D perhaps matching TRBD1 (6 bases). Germline-derived CDR1 and CDR2 are DFQATT and SNEGSKA (reference sequence). V lost 3 bases and J lost 1, with 10 bases in between. This CDR3 has 14 residues.